The subject of this entry is one TCR beta chain. Its antigen is still unknown. This specimen comes from a study of cytomegalovirus exposure and HLA in healthy donors. Whole-study results and caveats: Judged likely to be a sequencing artifact was a cluster of highly shared sequence variants. DRB1 showed the most TCR associations and HLA-C the fewest in a later analysis, as rates varied by HLA locus. Specificity of a few CMV-associated chains for CMV antigens was verified in vitro.

The germline V gene encodes CDR1 SGHVS and CDR2 FNYEAQ. Trimming took 5 bases from V and 5 from J; bases not matched to a gene: 14. CDR3 length: 17 residues. The PCR ran on 60 Vbeta and 13 Jbeta primers. Per the study methods: In a later analysis, tens of millions of unique TCR beta chains included roughly 11 million shared by two or more donors. The protocol was immunoSEQ multiplex PCR, while the TCRdb copy is restricted to in-frame clones and leaves out a portion. The V and J calls and clone size are taken from that table; D and trimming were inferred from the DNA. The sample yields 150,000 to 200,000 clones, about four fifths seen once.

V gene TRBV7-6 combines with J gene TRBJ1-1; TRBD1 agrees at 10 bases. Sequenced material: PBMCs. The receptor was isolated from a male donor in good health and CMV-seropositive. In DNA form, the CDR3 reads TGTGCCAGCAGCCTCCACTCCGCGACAGGGGGCGGAACTGAAGCTTTCTTT. As protein: CASSLHSATGGGTEAFF.